These 27 T cell receptor beta chains were all obtained from the same sample, sequenced in a study of OX40 agonist ivuxolimab in advanced cancers. Generated by immunoSEQ multiplex PCR, the TCRdb table keeps only in-frame clones and is missing some. The table shows approximately 41,000 clones, with about 82% occurring only once. Sequences were derived from CD4+ or CD8+ T cells sorted from blood, sampled in a trial of the OX40 agonist ivuxolimab. All receptors derive from an adult with an advanced solid tumor such as melanoma, head and neck, liver or kidney cancer.

V is TRBV11-3 and J is TRBJ2-5; D possibly matches TRBD1 or TRBD2 (5 bases each). The V gene lost 0 bases and the J gene lost 7 bases, with 12 bases spanning the gap. The CDR3 sequence is 14 residues long. Germline V lookup: CDR1 SGHNT, CDR2 YENEEA. CDR3 coding DNA: TGTGCCAGCAGCTTAGAAGAGGGGACCTGGACCCAGTACTTC. Amino acid sequence: CASSLEEGTWTQYF.

The chain links TRBV11-2 to TRBJ2-7; 13 nucleotides line up with TRBD2. V shed 5 bases, J shed 3 bases, and the junction held 7 bases outside the gene matches. Germline V gives CDR1 SGHAT, CDR2 FQNNGV. The CDR3 is 16 amino acids. CDR3 protein: CASSPRTSGSFYEQYF. CDR3 sequence (DNA): TGTGCCAGCAGCCCTAGGACTAGCGGGAGTTTCTACGAGCAGTACTTC.

For the CDR3, the DNA is TGTGCCAGCTCACCAACCTCCGGGACCTATGGCTACACCTTC. Translation gives CASSPTSGTYGYTF. The rearrangement joins TRBV18 to TRBJ1-2; the D gene is possibly TRBD1 (5 bases). V was pared by 2 bases and J by 4 bases, with 11 bases between. The CDR3 is made up of 14 amino acids. Germline V gives CDR1 KGHSH, CDR2 LQKENI.

This sequence joins TRBV19 and TRBJ1-5; the D is unclear. The V end was cut by 6 bases, the J end by 0 bases, with 9 bases between. The CDR3 is 14 amino acids. The germline gives CDR1 LNHDA, CDR2 SQIVND (reference sequence). CDR3 coding DNA: TGTGCCAGTAGAGGCAGTTATAGCAATCAGCCCCAGCATTTT. It encodes CASRGSYSNQPQHF.

This chain connects TRBV19 to TRBJ1-6; D is possibly TRBD1 (6 bases). Trimming pared 10 bases from V and 4 bases from J, leaving 11 bases between. In germline, CDR1 is LNHDA, CDR2 SQIVND (reference sequence). The CDR3 covers 13 residues. The CDR3 region is CATSTGYNSPLHF. For the CDR3, the DNA is TGTGCCACTTCGACAGGATATAATTCACCCCTCCACTTT.

This chain connects TRBV7-2 to TRBJ1-3; D is uncertain. Germline assignment: CDR1 SGHTA and CDR2 FQGNSA. V was shortened by 6 bases and J by 0 bases, with 9 bases between the two germline ends. The CDR3 totals 14 residues. The CDR3, as DNA: TGTGCCAGCAGTCAGACTTACTCTGGAAACACCATATATTTT. As protein: CASSQTYSGNTIYF.

The gene calls are TRBV5-6 and TRBJ1-1; D may be TRBD1 (6 bases). Germline CDR1 and CDR2: SGHDT and YYEEEE. Trimming shortened V by 2 bases and J by 4 bases, and 9 bases separated the two germline ends. The CDR3 runs 13 residues. The CDR3 region has the DNA TGTGCCAGCAGCTTTACAGGGTTCACTGAAGCTTTCTTT. This translates into CASSFTGFTEAFF. The entire variable domain, with the rest obtained from reference TRBV5-6 and TRBJ1-1, is as follows: DAGVTQSPTHLIKTRGQQVTLRCSPKSGHDTVSWYQQALGQGPQFIFQYYEEEERQRGNFPDRFSGHQFPNYSSELNVNALLLGDSALYLCASSFTGFTEAFFGQGTRLTVV.

The rearrangement uses TRBV4-1 and TRBJ1-2; possibly TRBD1 for D (5 bases). In germline, CDR1 is MGHRA, CDR2 YSYEKL. The CDR3 runs to 14 residues. Trimming cost V 1 base and J 5 bases, with 11 bases left between them. The chain's CDR3 is CASSQVGRVYGYTF. The CDR3 bases are TGCGCCAGCAGCCAAGTTGGCAGGGTTTATGGCTACACCTTC.

CDR3 region: CASSYGQGGTEAFF. DNA for the CDR3: TGTGCCAGCAGTTACGGACAGGGGGGGACTGAAGCTTTCTTT. The chain employs TRBV28 and TRBJ1-1; 10 nucleotides line up with TRBD1. From germline, CDR1 is MDHEN and CDR2 SYDVKM. After removal of 4 bases from V and 5 bases from J, the junction contained 4 bases not matched to a gene. The CDR3 covers 14 residues.

The chain joins TRBV12-5 to TRBJ2-7, with 8 positions matching TRBD1. Trimming removed 1 base from V and 7 bases from J; junction bases left unmatched: 3. Germline V gene data show CDR1 as LGHNT and CDR2 as FRNRAP. CDR3 size: 13 residues. The CDR3 region is CASGLDRGVEQYF. In DNA form, the CDR3 reads TGTGCTAGTGGTTTGGACAGGGGGGTTGAGCAGTACTTC.

Only one count was recorded for this clone. V and J are TRBV28 and TRBJ2-3; 8 bases are a match to TRBD2. CDR3 size: 15 residues. The V gene's germline CDR1 is MDHEN and CDR2 SYDVKM. The V and J ends lost 11 bases and 5 bases, in that order; junction bases with no gene match: 15. CDR3 coding DNA: TGTGCCTCCCGGCGGGCGGGAGGTGGCGGAGATACGCAGTATTTT. This encodes CASRRAGGGGDTQYF.

The genes are TRBV19 and TRBJ1-1; D gene unclear. Trimming took off 6 bases at V and 4 bases at J, with 9 bases between the two ends. Germline CDR1 reads LNHDA; CDR2 reads SQIVND (reference sequence). The CDR3 has 12 residues. The DNA for the CDR3 is TGTGCCAGTAGAGTTTCAAGCACTGAAGCTTTCTTT. Its protein product is CASRVSSTEAFF.

This clone was seen once. This chain links TRBV5-1 with TRBJ2-7; D possibly corresponds to TRBD2 (6 bases). Trimming shortened V by 1 base and J by 6 bases, and 17 bases separated the two germline ends. Looked up from germline, CDR1 is SGHRS and CDR2 is YFSETQ. CDR3 length equals 15 residues. CDR3 nucleotide sequence: TGCGCCAGCAGCTTGAGCGCGGGAATTGGTGGCGAGCAGTACTTC. Encoded protein: CASSLSAGIGGEQYF.

J is TRBJ1-1 and V is TRBV11-2; D remains unclear. Trimming left V 5 bases short and J 1 base short, with 8 bases between. The CDR3 consists of 13 residues. CDR1 is SGHAT, CDR2 FQNNGV, per germline. CDR3 sequence (DNA): TGTGCCAGCAGCCTTGGCGGGAACACTGAAGCTTTCTTT. Amino acid sequence: CASSLGGNTEAFF.

The gene calls are TRBV6-5 and TRBJ1-3; D remains ambiguous. This CDR3 contains 16 residues. CDR1 and CDR2 (germline): MNHEY, SVGAGI. Trimming stripped 0 bases from V and 4 bases from J, with 13 bases between. The CDR3 reads CASSYSHLLVGNTIYF. In DNA, the CDR3 is TGTGCCAGCAGTTACTCGCACCTGCTGGTAGGAAACACCATATATTTT.

This clone was detected only once. CDR3 DNA sequence: TGTGCCAGCAGTTTCGGGCACCAGAACACTGAAGCTTTCTTT. Translating it yields CASSFGHQNTEAFF. The gene calls are TRBV27 and TRBJ1-1, with D hard to call. Looked up from germline, CDR1 is MNHEY and CDR2 is SMNVEV (reference sequence). The CDR3 spans 14 residues. V was clipped by 3 bases and J by 1 base, with 9 bases between them.

V usage is TRBV27 and J usage is TRBJ2-1; 13 bases are shared with TRBD2. Germline CDR1 and CDR2: MNHEY and SMNVEV (reference sequence). Trimming removed 3 bases from V and 5 bases from J; junction bases left unmatched: 4. There are 16 residues in the CDR3. In nucleotides, the CDR3 is TGTGCCAGCAGTTTTGAGGGGACTAGCGGGAACAATGAGCAGTTCTTC. This encodes CASSFEGTSGNNEQFF.

The chain combines TRBV6-1 with TRBJ2-7, with D tentatively TRBD2 (5 bases). Deletions cut 5 bases from V and 6 bases from J, with 11 bases between. Looked up from germline, CDR1 is MNHNS and CDR2 is SASEGT. The CDR3 consists of 12 residues. The CDR3 coding sequence is TGTGCCAGCAGTTCGCTACGGGGCGAGCAGTACTTC. Protein sequence: CASSSLRGEQYF.

This clone came up a few times. The V and J genes are TRBV11-2 and TRBJ1-2; D unclear. V lost 5 bases and J 5 bases, leaving 12 bases between the germline ends. The germline V gene has CDR1 SGHAT and CDR2 FQNNGV. The CDR3 sequence is 13 residues long. The CDR3 DNA follows: TGTGCCAGCAGCCACCACCCGCGGTATGGCTACACCTTC. Translated: CASSHHPRYGYTF.

CDR3 in amino acids: CASSQLAGVLYNEQFF. The CDR3, as DNA: TGTGCCAGTAGTCAACTAGCGGGAGTCCTCTACAATGAGCAGTTCTTC. The chain couples TRBV19 to TRBJ2-1; 11 nucleotides agree with TRBD2. V shed 5 bases, J shed 3 bases, and the junction held 6 bases outside the gene matches. CDR3 length equals 16 residues. CDR1 and CDR2 from the germline V gene are LNHDA and SQIVND (reference sequence).

CDR3: CASSFPLSFGEQFF. Written as DNA, the CDR3 is TGTGCCAGCAGTTTCCCCCTCAGTTTCGGTGAGCAGTTCTTC. The V call is TRBV28, the J call TRBJ2-1; D unclear. Trimming took 3 bases from V and 9 from J, leaving 15 bases between them. CDR1 is MDHEN and CDR2 is SYDVKM in the germline V gene. The CDR3 totals 14 residues.

There are a few counts of this clone. The rearrangement joins TRBV28 to TRBJ1-1; D gene ambiguous. Germline V gene sequence: CDR1 MDHEN, CDR2 SYDVKM. This CDR3 contains 10 residues. V was clipped by 4 bases and J by 5 bases, with 2 bases between them. The CDR3 DNA follows: TGTGCCAGCAGTTCTACTGAAGCTTTCTTT. It is translated as CASSSTEAFF.

This chain's CDR3 is CASSLTRNTGELFF. For the CDR3, the DNA is TGTGCCAGCAGCTTAACTAGAAACACCGGGGAGCTGTTTTTT. This chain links TRBV7-3 with TRBJ2-2; D remains ambiguous. The germline V gene has CDR1 SGHTA and CDR2 FQGTGA. The V end lost 0 bases, the J end lost 2 bases, and 4 bases lay between the germline ends. CDR3 length equals 14 residues.

The chain couples TRBV18 to TRBJ2-7, with 7 bases lining up with TRBD1. The CDR3 contains 14 residues. Trimming removed 2 bases from V and 5 bases from J; junction bases left unmatched: 6. Per germline, CDR1 KGHSH and CDR2 LQKENI. The CDR3 loop reads CASSPYGTVHEQYF. DNA of the CDR3: TGTGCCAGCTCACCATACGGGACAGTCCACGAGCAGTACTTC. The full variable domain, with the rest looked up from reference TRBV18 and TRBJ2-7, is NAGVMQNPRHLVRRRGQEARLRCSPMKGHSHVYWYRQLPEEGLKFMVYLQKENIIDESGMPKERFSAEFPKEGPSILRIQQVVRGDSAAYFCASSPYGTVHEQYFGPGTRLTVT.

V is TRBV19 and J is TRBJ2-1; D might be TRBD2 (6 bases). CDR1 is LNHDA and CDR2 is SQIVND in the germline V gene (reference sequence). Trimming shortened V by 10 bases and J by 9 bases, and 19 bases separated the two germline ends. The length of the CDR3 is 13 residues. The CDR3 DNA reads as TGTGCCACCGTACGAAGCCCCGGGGGTGAGCAGTTCTTC. Encoded protein: CATVRSPGGEQFF.

This chain uses TRBV19 with TRBJ1-4, with D possibly TRBD1 on 6 matching bases. The CDR3 has 13 residues. Germline V lookup: CDR1 LNHDA, CDR2 SQIVND (reference sequence). The V and J ends lost 8 bases and 9 bases respectively, with 16 bases between them. CDR3 nucleotide sequence: TGTGCCAGTGCCTGGGACACCCAACAAAAACTGTTTTTT. As protein: CASAWDTQQKLFF.

The chain combines TRBV14 with TRBJ2-3, with D perhaps assigned TRBD1 or TRBD2 (5 bases each). V lost 1 base to trimming and J lost 1 base, with 12 bases between them. Per the germline V gene, CDR1 is SGHDN and CDR2 is FVKESK. The CDR3 contains 16 residues. CDR3 sequence (DNA): TGTGCCAGCAGCCAAGGAGGAAGAGGGGGCACAGATACGCAGTATTTT. Its protein is CASSQGGRGGTDTQYF.